This TCR beta chain came from a study of T-cell memory formation after mild COVID-19. A few counts support this clonotype. TCRdb itself ran the 5' RACE reads through MiXCR, one entry per CDR3 protein. The table includes hundreds of thousands of distinct CDR3 sequences, roughly 13% detected once. Per germline, CDR1 SEHNR and CDR2 FQNEAQ (reference sequence). The CDR3 spans 15 residues. V was cut by 0 bases and J by 4 bases, with 11 bases left in between. The clonotype was recovered from a man aged 18-30 years who had mild COVID-19 (a few samples of this study predate the infection). Cell type and time point are not known. This chain joins TRBV7-9 and TRBJ2-3; D is possibly TRBD2 (5 bases). The source material was PBMCs or a T cell subset sorted from them (not recorded which). CDR3: CASSLAGSGSDTQYF. CDR3 nucleotides: TGTGCCAGCAGCTTAGCAGGGTCGGGGTCAGATACGCAGTATTTT.